These 25 T cell receptor beta chains came from one sample sequenced in a study of graft-versus-host responses after intestinal transplantation. Sequenced by immunoSEQ multiplex PCR; TCRdb stores in-frame clones only, minus some. The sample has roughly 38,000 clones; approximately 93% are singletons. For these TCRs, the target antigens are not known. The sample was unstimulated CD8+ T cells sorted from spleen or lymph node cells, taken before transplant. These receptors all come from a human donor who was the organ donor for an intestinal transplant.

This clone was seen a single time. The CDR3 loop reads CASSEPRKATNEKLFF. The CDR3 DNA reads as TGTGCCAGCAGTGAACCGCGCAAGGCAACTAATGAAAAACTGTTTTTT. V is TRBV2 and J is TRBJ1-4; D remains ambiguous. CDR3 length: 16 amino acids. Germline V CDR1 and CDR2: SNHLY, FYNNEI. V shed 2 bases and J shed 0 bases, with 10 bases lying between them.

The chain couples TRBV6-1 to TRBJ2-5; 8 nucleotides match TRBD1. Trimming at V came to 8 bases and at J to 2 bases, leaving 7 bases not matched to a gene. CDR3 size: 14 residues. Germline-derived CDR1 and CDR2 are MNHNS and SASEGT. The CDR3 loop is CASQQGVGQETQYF. CDR3 coding DNA: TGTGCCAGCCAACAGGGGGTGGGTCAAGAGACCCAGTACTTC.

This chain uses TRBV6-6 with TRBJ1-4, with 10 bases fitting TRBD1. CDR1 and CDR2 (germline): MNHNY, SVGAGI (reference sequence). V was clipped by 2 bases and J by 7 bases; unmatched bases: 4. CDR3 length: 15 amino acids. The CDR3, as DNA: TGTGCCAGCAGTTACGTGCGGGACAGGGGTGAAAAACTGTTTTTT. This encodes CASSYVRDRGEKLFF.

J is TRBJ2-6 and V is TRBV7-9, with D perhaps TRBD1 or TRBD2 (5 bases each). CDR3 length: 17 amino acids. From germline, CDR1 is SEHNR and CDR2 FQNEAQ (reference sequence). Trimming removed 3 bases from V and 2 bases from J, with 14 bases in between. The CDR3 sequence: CASSFQIGGAGANVLTF. CDR3 nucleotide sequence: TGTGCCAGCAGCTTCCAAATTGGGGGTGCTGGGGCCAACGTCCTGACTTTC.

The rearrangement links TRBV10-3 to TRBJ2-5; D tentatively reads TRBD1 or TRBD2 (5 bases each). Germline-derived CDR1 and CDR2 are ENHRY and SYGVKD. This CDR3 region has 15 residues. V was pared by 10 bases and J by 4 bases, with 22 bases between. The CDR3 DNA sequence: TGTGCCACCCTATCCGGGATGGGGCCCGGAGAGACCCAGTACTTC. It encodes CATLSGMGPGETQYF.

This clone has only a few counts. The chain links TRBV6-8 to TRBJ2-7; D might be TRBD2 (5 bases). V was cut by 5 bases and J by 0 bases, with 14 bases left in between. Germline V gives CDR1 MNHGY, CDR2 SAAAGT. This CDR3 contains 15 residues. As DNA, the CDR3 is TGTGCCAGCAGTGACCCAGGCGGGTACTCCTACGAGCAGTACTTC. This translates into CASSDPGGYSYEQYF.

CDR3 residues: CASSVSGRLRDEQFF. CDR3 DNA sequence: TGTGCCAGCAGCGTTAGCGGGAGGCTTAGGGATGAGCAGTTCTTC. The genes are TRBV11-2 and TRBJ2-1; 10 bases match TRBD2. CDR1 is SGHAT, CDR2 FQNNGV, per germline. The trim removed 5 bases at V and 8 bases at J, leaving 9 bases unmatched. The CDR3 length is 15 residues.

The J gene is TRBJ1-5, the V gene TRBV27; D is possibly TRBD1 (5 bases). The CDR3 is made up of 14 amino acids. V lost 0 bases and J lost 7, with 10 bases in between. The V gene's germline CDR1 is MNHEY and CDR2 SMNVEV (reference sequence). CDR3 sequence: CASSLSGVEQPQHF. CDR3 bases: TGTGCCAGCAGTTTATCAGGGGTCGAACAGCCCCAGCATTTT.

The chain joins TRBV7-9 to TRBJ2-2; TRBD1 agrees at 8 bases. J gave up 4 bases and V 5 bases, and 3 bases lay outside the gene matches. CDR3 length: 14 residues. The germline CDR1 and CDR2 sequences are SEHNR and FQNEAQ (reference sequence). CDR3: CASSPDRGTGELFF. The CDR3 DNA is TGTGCCAGCAGCCCTGACAGGGGCACCGGGGAGCTGTTTTTT.

This clone was counted once. V is TRBV4-3 and J is TRBJ2-1; D is possibly TRBD2 (5 bases). The length of the CDR3 is 13 residues. Trimming left V 4 bases short and J 12 bases short, with 16 bases between. Germline V gives CDR1 LGHNA, CDR2 YSLEER. DNA of the CDR3: TGCGCCAGCAGCCTTTCGCTCGGGGTGGGGCAGTTCTTC. This codes for CASSLSLGVGQFF.

CDR3: CASSETGRNTGELFF. The DNA for the CDR3 is TGTGCCAGTAGTGAAACAGGGCGAAACACCGGGGAGCTGTTTTTT. V gene TRBV19 combines with J gene TRBJ2-2; possibly TRBD1 for D (6 bases). The germline gives CDR1 LNHDA, CDR2 SQIVND (reference sequence). The CDR3 sequence is 15 residues long. V was trimmed by 5 bases and J by 2 bases, leaving 12 bases between them.

V is TRBV15 and J is TRBJ2-3; 10 positions agree with TRBD2. The CDR3 loop spans 17 amino acids. Per the germline V gene, CDR1 is LNHNV and CDR2 is YYDKDF (reference sequence). V gave up 0 bases and J gave up 2 bases; unmatched junction bases: 5. For the CDR3, the DNA is TGTGCCACCAGCAGAGAACCCGGGACTAGCGACACAGATACGCAGTATTTT. It translates to CATSREPGTSDTDTQYF.

The chain couples TRBV6-6 to TRBJ1-5; the D is unclear. The CDR3 extends over 13 amino acids. Germline CDR1 and CDR2: MNHNY and SVGAGI (reference sequence). Trimming took off 6 bases at V and 5 bases at J, with 11 bases between the two ends. The CDR3 loop reads CASSPGPDQPQHF. The CDR3 coding sequence is TGTGCCAGCAGCCCCGGCCCTGATCAGCCCCAGCATTTT.

The chain employs TRBV28 and TRBJ1-1; D is ambiguous. This CDR3 has 11 amino acids. Per the germline V gene, CDR1 is MDHEN and CDR2 is SYDVKM. The germline V and J ends were trimmed by 3 bases and 5 bases, with 4 bases remaining between them. The CDR3 bases are TGTGCCAGCAGTTTTATAACTGAAGCTTTCTTT. The encoded protein is CASSFITEAFF.

The rearrangement links TRBV25-1 to TRBJ2-2; TRBD2 agrees at 7 bases. V dropped 2 bases and J dropped 6; count of bases not matched to a gene: 0. There are 13 residues in the CDR3. Germline-derived CDR1 and CDR2 are MGHDK and SYGVNS. The CDR3 sequence is CASSEGGAGELFF. DNA of the CDR3: TGTGCCAGCAGTGAAGGGGGGGCCGGGGAGCTGTTTTTT.

The chain carries TRBV6-6 and TRBJ2-7; the match to TRBD2 covers 11 bases. From germline, CDR1 is MNHNY and CDR2 SVGAGI (reference sequence). The CDR3 spans 13 residues. V lost 8 bases to trimming and J lost 5 bases; unmatched junction nucleotides: 5. The CDR3 DNA reads as TGTGCCAGCCAACTAGCGGGAGACCACGAGCAGTACTTC. Translation: CASQLAGDHEQYF.

The gene calls are TRBV7-9 and TRBJ2-7, with D perhaps TRBD1 (6 bases). With 0 bases removed from V and 3 bases from J, the gap between germline ends came to 24 bases. The CDR3 is made up of 19 amino acids. CDR1 and CDR2 (germline): SEHNR, FQNEAQ (reference sequence). The CDR3 loop reads CASSLAGAHTGHRIYEQYF. Written as DNA, the CDR3 is TGTGCCAGCAGCTTAGCGGGAGCACACACGGGACACCGGATCTACGAGCAGTACTTC.

J is TRBJ2-7 and V is TRBV12-5, with D hard to call. The CDR3 runs 11 residues. Germline assignment: CDR1 LGHNT and CDR2 FRNRAP. Trimming left V 1 base short and J 7 bases short, with 5 bases between. CDR3 region: CASGLGREQYF. CDR3 sequence (DNA): TGTGCTAGTGGTTTGGGCAGGGAGCAGTACTTC.

The chain recombines TRBV28 with TRBJ1-5; 7 bases map to TRBD1. V shed 5 bases, J shed 9 bases, and the junction held 16 bases outside the gene matches. There are 16 residues in the CDR3. The germline CDR1 and CDR2 sequences are MDHEN and SYDVKM. The CDR3 region has the DNA TGTGCCAGCAGTCCCCCGACAGGGAAGAAGGGTAGGCCCCAGCATTTT. Residues: CASSPPTGKKGRPQHF.

The chain is built from TRBV6-5 and TRBJ1-1, with D hard to call. The length of the CDR3 is 15 residues. From germline, CDR1 is MNHEY and CDR2 SVGAGI. V lost 0 bases and J lost 2, with 10 bases in between. The chain's CDR3 is CASSYSGETNTEAFF. CDR3 coding DNA: TGTGCCAGCAGTTACTCGGGAGAAACAAACACTGAAGCTTTCTTT.

The chain uses TRBV28 and TRBJ2-7, with 8 bases aligning to TRBD1. V shed 5 bases, J shed 4 bases, and the junction held 10 bases outside the gene matches. CDR1 and CDR2 (germline): MDHEN, SYDVKM. The CDR3 totals 15 residues. The CDR3 region is CASSPRQGSPYEQYF. The CDR3 DNA reads as TGTGCCAGCAGTCCCAGACAGGGGTCACCATACGAGCAGTACTTC.

V is TRBV5-1 and J is TRBJ2-7, with 8 bases identical to TRBD2. CDR1 is SGHRS, CDR2 YFSETQ, per germline. V lost 4 bases, J lost 4 bases, and 10 bases stayed unmatched. This CDR3 comprises 15 residues. The CDR3 spells CASSPGLGGLYEQYF. CDR3 bases: TGCGCCAGCAGCCCGGGACTAGGGGGGTTATACGAGCAGTACTTC.

This sequence joins TRBV28 and TRBJ2-5; the D gene could be TRBD1 or TRBD2 (5 bases each). CDR1 and CDR2 from the germline V gene are MDHEN and SYDVKM. V gave up 4 bases and J gave up 4 bases, with 13 bases separating them. This CDR3 has 14 amino acids. The CDR3 bases are TGTGCCAGCAGTTCCGGACACGGGGCAGAGACCCAGTACTTC. Translating it yields CASSSGHGAETQYF.

The rearrangement links TRBV11-2 to TRBJ2-7; D is possibly TRBD2 (6 bases). There are 18 residues in the CDR3. Germline CDR1 and CDR2: SGHAT and FQNNGV. Deletions cut 1 base from V and 3 bases from J, with 22 bases between. This CDR3 is CASSLGFGGWQGGYEQYF. The CDR3 bases are TGTGCCAGCAGCTTAGGTTTCGGGGGTTGGCAGGGAGGCTACGAGCAGTACTTC. Variable domain in full (rest from reference TRBV11-2 and TRBJ2-7): EAGVAQSPRYKIIEKRQSVAFWCNPISGHATLYWYQQILGQGPKLLIQFQNNGVVDDSQLPKDRFSAERLKGVDSTLKIQPAKLEDSAVYLCASSLGFGGWQGGYEQYFGPGTRLTVT.

This chain joins TRBV4-1 and TRBJ2-1; no firm D call. V dropped 0 bases and J dropped 7 bases, with 10 bases sitting between them. Looked up from germline, CDR1 is MGHRA and CDR2 is YSYEKL. The CDR3 is made up of 14 amino acids. Written as DNA, the CDR3 is TGCGCCAGCAGCCAAGAGCCCGATTATAATGAGCAGTTCTTC. Its protein product is CASSQEPDYNEQFF.